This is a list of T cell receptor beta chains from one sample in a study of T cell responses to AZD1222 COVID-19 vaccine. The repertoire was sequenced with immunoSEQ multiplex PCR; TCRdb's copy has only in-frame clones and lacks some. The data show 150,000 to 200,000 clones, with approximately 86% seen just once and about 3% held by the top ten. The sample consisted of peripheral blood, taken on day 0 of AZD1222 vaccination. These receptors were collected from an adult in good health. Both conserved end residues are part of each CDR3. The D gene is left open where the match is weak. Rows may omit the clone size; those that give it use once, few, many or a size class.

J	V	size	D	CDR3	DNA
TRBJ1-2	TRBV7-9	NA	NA	CASSLTGVGYGYTF	TGTGCCAGCAGCTTAACCGGGGTTGGTTATGGCTACACCTTC
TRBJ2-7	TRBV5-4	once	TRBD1	CASSSMRQGLAYEQYF	TGTGCCAGCAGCTCAATGCGACAGGGGCTAGCCTACGAGCAGTACTTC
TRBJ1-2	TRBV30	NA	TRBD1	CAWSVQGPSYGYTF	TGTGCCTGGAGTGTACAGGGGCCCTCCTATGGCTACACCTTC
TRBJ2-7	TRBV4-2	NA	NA	CASSLVGSYEQYF	TGTGCCAGCAGCCTCGTAGGATCCTACGAGCAGTACTTC
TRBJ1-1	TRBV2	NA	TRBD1	CASSLQGAGYVAFF	TGTGCCAGCAGTTTACAGGGGGCCGGGTACGTAGCTTTCTTT
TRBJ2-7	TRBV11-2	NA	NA	CASSHGIPYEQYF	TGTGCCAGCAGCCACGGGATCCCCTACGAGCAGTACTTC
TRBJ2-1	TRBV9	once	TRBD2	CASSVATSGSWGSSYNEQFF	TGTGCCAGCAGCGTAGCGACTAGCGGGAGTTGGGGTAGCTCCTACAATGAGCAGTTCTTC
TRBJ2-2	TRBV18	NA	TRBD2	CASSPLAGGTNTGELFF	TGTGCCAGCTCACCACTAGCGGGAGGGACGAACACCGGGGAGCTGTTTTTT
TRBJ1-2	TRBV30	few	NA	CAWRVVGNYGYTF	TGTGCCTGGAGAGTCGTCGGGAACTATGGCTACACCTTC
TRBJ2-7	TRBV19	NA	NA	CASSIGPLSYEQYF	TGTGCCAGTAGTATCGGGCCGCTCTCCTACGAGCAGTACTTC
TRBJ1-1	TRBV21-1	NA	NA	CASSTRGDRGPQENTEAFF	TGTGCCAGCAGCACGAGAGGGGACAGGGGGCCGCAAGAGAACACTGAAGCTTTCTTT
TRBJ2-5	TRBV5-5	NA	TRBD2	CASSLTSGSFETQYF	TGTGCCAGCAGCTTGACTAGCGGGAGTTTCGAGACCCAGTACTTC
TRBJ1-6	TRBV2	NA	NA	CASSENLGNSPLHF	TGTGCCAGCAGTGAGAACCTGGGCAATTCACCCCTCCACTTT
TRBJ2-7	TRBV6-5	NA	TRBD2	CASRSGTSFYEQYF	TGTGCCAGCAGATCCGGGACTAGCTTCTACGAGCAGTACTTC
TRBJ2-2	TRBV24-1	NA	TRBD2	CATSDRGLADTGELFF	TGTGCCACCAGTGACCGGGGACTAGCGGACACCGGGGAGCTGTTTTTT
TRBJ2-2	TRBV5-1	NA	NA	CASSLVTGTGELFF	TGCGCCAGCAGCTTGGTTACGGGGACCGGGGAGCTGTTTTTT
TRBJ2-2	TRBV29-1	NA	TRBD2	CSVASGRNTGELFF	TGCAGCGTGGCTAGCGGGAGGAACACCGGGGAGCTGTTTTTT
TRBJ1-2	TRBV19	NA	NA	CASRSSPGAYGYTF	TGTGCCAGTAGAAGCAGCCCAGGGGCCTATGGCTACACCTTC
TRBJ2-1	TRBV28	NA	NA	CASTSGGLAGYNEQFF	TGTGCCAGCACTTCAGGGGGGCTAGCGGGCTACAATGAGCAGTTCTTC
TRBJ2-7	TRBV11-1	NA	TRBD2	CASRPTSGRISEQYF	TGTGCCAGCAGACCGACTAGCGGGAGGATTAGCGAGCAGTACTTC
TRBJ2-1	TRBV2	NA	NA	CASSQYPAGTYNEQFF	TGTGCCAGCAGCCAATACCCTGCAGGGACCTACAATGAGCAGTTCTTC
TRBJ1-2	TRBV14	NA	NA	CASSQLLGDLRGYTF	TGTGCCAGCAGCCAATTGCTCGGAGACTTGCGTGGCTACACCTTC
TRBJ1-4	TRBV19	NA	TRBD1	CASTEVDRGNEKLFF	TGTGCCAGTACCGAAGTGGACAGGGGCAATGAAAAACTGTTTTTT
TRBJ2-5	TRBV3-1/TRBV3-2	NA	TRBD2	CASSPWTSGSPGEETQYF	TGTGCCAGCAGCCCGTGGACTAGCGGGAGCCCGGGGGAAGAGACCCAGTACTTC
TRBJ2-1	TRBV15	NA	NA	CATSRDLGADEQFF	TGTGCCACCAGCAGAGATCTTGGGGCGGATGAGCAGTTCTTC
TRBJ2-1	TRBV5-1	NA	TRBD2	CASSLLPLGGDIYNEQFF	TGCGCCAGCAGCTTACTCCCTCTCGGGGGGGACATCTACAATGAGCAGTTCTTC
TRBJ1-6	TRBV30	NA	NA	CAWSVRGSYNSPLHF	TGTGCCTGGAGTGTCAGGGGATCCTATAATTCACCCCTCCACTTT
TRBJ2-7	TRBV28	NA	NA	CASTTQLGYEQYF	TGTGCCAGCACGACCCAACTCGGCTACGAGCAGTACTTC
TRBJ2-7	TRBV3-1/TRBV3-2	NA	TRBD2	CASSQGLAGGSSYEQYF	TGTGCCAGCAGCCAAGGACTAGCGGGAGGGAGCTCCTACGAGCAGTACTTC
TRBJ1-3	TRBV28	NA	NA	CASSSPGSGNTIYF	TGTGCCAGCAGCTCTCCGGGGTCTGGAAACACCATATATTTT
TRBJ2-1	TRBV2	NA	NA	CASSEETGTINEQFF	TGTGCCAGCAGTGAGGAAACGGGAACCATTAATGAGCAGTTCTTC
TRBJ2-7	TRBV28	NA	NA	CASIDGFSYEQYF	TGTGCCAGCATCGACGGGTTCTCCTACGAGCAGTACTTC
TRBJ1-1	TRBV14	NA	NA	CASSQDWGDTEAFF	TGTGCCAGCAGCCAAGATTGGGGAGACACTGAAGCTTTCTTT
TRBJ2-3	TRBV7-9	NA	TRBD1	CASSWGQGADTQYF	TGTGCCAGCAGCTGGGGACAGGGAGCAGATACGCAGTATTTT
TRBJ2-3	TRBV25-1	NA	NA	CASSELANTDTQYF	TGTGCCAGCAGTGAATTGGCCAACACAGATACGCAGTATTTT
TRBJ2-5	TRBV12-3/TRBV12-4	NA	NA	CASSPGETQYF	TGTGCCAGCAGTCCGGGGGAGACCCAGTACTTC
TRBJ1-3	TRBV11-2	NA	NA	CASSPLTGRSGNTIYF	TGTGCCAGCAGCCCCCTGACAGGCCGCTCTGGAAACACCATATATTTT
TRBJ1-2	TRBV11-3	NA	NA	CASWTRDYGYTF	TGTGCATCTTGGACAAGGGATTATGGCTACACCTTC
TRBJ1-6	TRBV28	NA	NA	CASSLWLGSNSPLHF	TGTGCCAGCAGTTTATGGCTGGGTAGTAATTCACCCCTCCACTTT
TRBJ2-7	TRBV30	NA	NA	CAWKKLTYEQYF	TGTGCCTGGAAAAAACTTACCTACGAGCAGTACTTC
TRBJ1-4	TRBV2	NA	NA	CASRGAHATNEKLFF	TGTGCCAGCAGGGGCGCACACGCAACTAATGAAAAACTGTTTTTT
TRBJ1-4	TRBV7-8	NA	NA	CASSYYRNEKLFF	TGTGCCAGCAGCTACTACAGGAATGAAAAACTGTTTTTT
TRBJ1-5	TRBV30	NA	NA	CAWSGGTLNQPQHF	TGTGCCTGGAGTGGCGGGACACTGAATCAGCCCCAGCATTTT
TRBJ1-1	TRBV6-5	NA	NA	CASLFWVTEAFF	TGTGCCAGCCTTTTTTGGGTAACTGAAGCTTTCTTT
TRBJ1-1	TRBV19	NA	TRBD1	CASSIGSGGGRNTEAFF	TGTGCCAGTAGTATAGGTTCAGGGGGCGGAAGGAACACTGAAGCTTTCTTT
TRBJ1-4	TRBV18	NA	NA	CASSPSNEKLFF	TGTGCCAGCTCACCATCCAATGAAAAACTGTTTTTT
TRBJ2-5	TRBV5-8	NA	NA	CASSKSLRGRETQYF	TGTGCCAGCAGCAAATCCTTGAGGGGGAGAGAGACCCAGTACTTC
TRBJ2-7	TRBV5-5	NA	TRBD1	CASSSSGTGNHEQYF	TGTGCCAGCAGCTCGTCCGGGACAGGGAACCACGAGCAGTACTTC
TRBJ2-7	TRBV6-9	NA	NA	CASSYSTRGHNYEQYF	TGTGCCAGCAGTTATTCGACGCGAGGTCATAACTACGAGCAGTACTTC
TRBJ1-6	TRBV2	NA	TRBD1	CASHPRTGGGSPLHF	TGTGCCAGCCACCCCCGGACAGGGGGCGGATCACCCCTCCACTTT
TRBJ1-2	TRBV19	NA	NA	CASSITADYGYTF	TGTGCCAGTAGTATTACAGCAGACTATGGCTACACCTTC
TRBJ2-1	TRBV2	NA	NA	CASKDGPSNEQFF	TGTGCCAGCAAGGATGGGCCGTCCAATGAGCAGTTCTTC
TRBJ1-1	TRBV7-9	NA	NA	CASSLSRITEAFF	TGTGCCAGCAGCTTAAGCAGGATAACTGAAGCTTTCTTT
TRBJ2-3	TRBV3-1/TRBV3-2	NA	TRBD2	CASSRYRSGRTDTQYF	TGTGCCAGCAGCCGGTATCGTAGCGGGAGAACAGATACGCAGTATTTT
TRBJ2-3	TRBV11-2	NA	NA	CASSLGGADTQYF	TGTGCCAGCAGCTTAGGCGGAGCAGATACGCAGTATTTT
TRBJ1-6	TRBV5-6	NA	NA	CASSSLQGRNSPLHF	TGTGCCAGCAGCTCCCTACAGGGTCGGAATTCACCCCTCCACTTT
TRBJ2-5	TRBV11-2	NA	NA	CASSGDLGLQETQYF	TGTGCCAGCAGCGGAGACTTAGGACTGCAAGAGACCCAGTACTTC
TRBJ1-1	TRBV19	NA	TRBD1	CASRQTNRGRFGTEAFF	TGTGCCAGTAGGCAAACAAACAGGGGGCGATTCGGCACTGAAGCTTTCTTT